The entry that follows covers one T cell receptor (beta chain) sequence. Only a few counts were recorded for this clonotype. Which antigen it targets is not known. It has no much larger one-base neighbor in the sample; base qualities were not kept. TCRdb lists the instrument as Illumina NovaSeq 6000. cDNA libraries for TCRalpha and TCRbeta were prepared by 5'RACE using constant-segment primers, with sample barcodes and unique molecular identifiers added. RNA was extracted from every sample with Trizol reagent. The libraries were amplified in two PCR steps, and the second step added a second sample barcode and Illumina TruSeq adapters. Sequencing of the libraries was done on an Illumina NovaSeq, producing 2 x 150 bp paired-end reads. The published analysis was carried out like this. The reads were demultiplexed and collapsed into UMI-guided consensus sequences using migec v1.2.7. Using mixcr v2.1.11, UMI consensuses were aligned to TRA and TRB V and J templates and then assembled into clonotypes. Expanded or contracted clonotypes were those called significant by both edgeR and NoisET, with noise models trained on biological replicates. For edgeR calls, the thresholds were a false discovery rate-adjusted p below 0.01 and a log2 fold-change of 1. As an exploratory analysis of dynamics, PCA with hierarchical clustering was applied to max-normalized trajectories of the 1000 most abundant clonotypes. Separately sequenced CD4+ and CD8+ repertoires were used to assign the CD4 or CD8 phenotype of responding clones. Through fastp at Q25 and MiXCR, TCRdb rebuilt clones from the public reads, retaining in-frame beta chains. CDR3 protein duplicates are merged, each entry listing the most common genes and DNA. TCRdb assigned the V and J calls; the authors' analysis was not used. Here the sample has about 470,000 distinct CDR3 sequences; about 20% occur a single time. In total, the top ten clones hold 10% to 15% of the sample.

The data originate from a study of T-cell memory formation after mild COVID-19 (dated by TCRdb to the early 2020s). At the level of the whole study: Most TCR sequence clusters were specific to one of the two donors. The cohort was made up of two young adult volunteers, one female and one male, who were previously healthy. T-cell clones expanding and contracting after mild COVID-19 in a couple of donors were tracked by longitudinal TCRalpha and TCRbeta repertoire sequencing.

The CDR3 goes from the cysteine to the phenylalanine over 11 residues. The entry retains the CDR3 DNA only, 33 bases that are in frame from base 1. The germline V gene encodes CDR1 SNHLY and CDR2 FYNNEI. Relative to germline, V is 6 bases shorter and J is 8 bases shorter, with 10 bases between their ends. What the authors observed across the whole study: The second-wave clones that peaked on day 37 were not confirmed to be SARS-CoV-2 specific. Only a couple of mild cases were covered in the study, and larger cohorts including severe cases with pre-infection samples were considered necessary. Clones contracting from day 15 to 85 had balanced CD4/CD8 phenotypes, while a second wave expanding from day 15 to 37 was biased towards CD4+. The detection of some responding clones in pre-infection memory suggests that pre-existing cross-reactive memory T cells joined the SARS-CoV-2 response. Contracting CD4+ clones turned up mainly in the CM and EM memory subsets, whereas EMRA was where CD8+ clones were enriched.

PBMCs were isolated by Ficoll-Paque density gradient centrifugation. This TCR was recovered from an adult woman who had mild COVID-19 (a few samples of this study predate the infection). The sample titles of this study are shuffled in the database, so cell type and time point are left out; the donor was told from shared clones. The specimen was PBMCs or a T cell subset sorted from them (not recorded which). The chain links TRBV2 with TRBJ1-2; there is no confident call for the D gene. The CDR3 region: CASSRPGGYTF. The sequence in DNA is TGTGCCAGCAGCCGGCCTGGAGGCTACACCTTC.